This entry describes one T cell receptor beta chain. The germline CDR1 and CDR2 sequences are MDHEN and SYDVKM. The V end lost 2 bases, the J end lost 2 bases, and 9 bases lay between the germline ends. This CDR3 is built from 14 residues. Participants were placed into cohorts based on the clinical history they reported. Sequencing was performed with immunoSEQ multiplex PCR; in TCRdb, only in-frame clones are kept and a portion is missing. The data hold about 210,000 clones, with around 82% observed a single time. The sample is drawn from a study of blood T cell repertoires in COVID-19. This clonotype originated in a man aged 25-40 years with acute COVID-19. The sequencing input was PBMCs or T cells enriched from blood (not recorded which). The rearrangement joins TRBV28 to TRBJ1-2; a weak D match, TRBD1 (5 bases). The DNA of the CDR3 is TGTGCCAGCAGTTTAGGCGACAGAAACTATGGCTACACCTTC. This translates into CASSLGDRNYGYTF.